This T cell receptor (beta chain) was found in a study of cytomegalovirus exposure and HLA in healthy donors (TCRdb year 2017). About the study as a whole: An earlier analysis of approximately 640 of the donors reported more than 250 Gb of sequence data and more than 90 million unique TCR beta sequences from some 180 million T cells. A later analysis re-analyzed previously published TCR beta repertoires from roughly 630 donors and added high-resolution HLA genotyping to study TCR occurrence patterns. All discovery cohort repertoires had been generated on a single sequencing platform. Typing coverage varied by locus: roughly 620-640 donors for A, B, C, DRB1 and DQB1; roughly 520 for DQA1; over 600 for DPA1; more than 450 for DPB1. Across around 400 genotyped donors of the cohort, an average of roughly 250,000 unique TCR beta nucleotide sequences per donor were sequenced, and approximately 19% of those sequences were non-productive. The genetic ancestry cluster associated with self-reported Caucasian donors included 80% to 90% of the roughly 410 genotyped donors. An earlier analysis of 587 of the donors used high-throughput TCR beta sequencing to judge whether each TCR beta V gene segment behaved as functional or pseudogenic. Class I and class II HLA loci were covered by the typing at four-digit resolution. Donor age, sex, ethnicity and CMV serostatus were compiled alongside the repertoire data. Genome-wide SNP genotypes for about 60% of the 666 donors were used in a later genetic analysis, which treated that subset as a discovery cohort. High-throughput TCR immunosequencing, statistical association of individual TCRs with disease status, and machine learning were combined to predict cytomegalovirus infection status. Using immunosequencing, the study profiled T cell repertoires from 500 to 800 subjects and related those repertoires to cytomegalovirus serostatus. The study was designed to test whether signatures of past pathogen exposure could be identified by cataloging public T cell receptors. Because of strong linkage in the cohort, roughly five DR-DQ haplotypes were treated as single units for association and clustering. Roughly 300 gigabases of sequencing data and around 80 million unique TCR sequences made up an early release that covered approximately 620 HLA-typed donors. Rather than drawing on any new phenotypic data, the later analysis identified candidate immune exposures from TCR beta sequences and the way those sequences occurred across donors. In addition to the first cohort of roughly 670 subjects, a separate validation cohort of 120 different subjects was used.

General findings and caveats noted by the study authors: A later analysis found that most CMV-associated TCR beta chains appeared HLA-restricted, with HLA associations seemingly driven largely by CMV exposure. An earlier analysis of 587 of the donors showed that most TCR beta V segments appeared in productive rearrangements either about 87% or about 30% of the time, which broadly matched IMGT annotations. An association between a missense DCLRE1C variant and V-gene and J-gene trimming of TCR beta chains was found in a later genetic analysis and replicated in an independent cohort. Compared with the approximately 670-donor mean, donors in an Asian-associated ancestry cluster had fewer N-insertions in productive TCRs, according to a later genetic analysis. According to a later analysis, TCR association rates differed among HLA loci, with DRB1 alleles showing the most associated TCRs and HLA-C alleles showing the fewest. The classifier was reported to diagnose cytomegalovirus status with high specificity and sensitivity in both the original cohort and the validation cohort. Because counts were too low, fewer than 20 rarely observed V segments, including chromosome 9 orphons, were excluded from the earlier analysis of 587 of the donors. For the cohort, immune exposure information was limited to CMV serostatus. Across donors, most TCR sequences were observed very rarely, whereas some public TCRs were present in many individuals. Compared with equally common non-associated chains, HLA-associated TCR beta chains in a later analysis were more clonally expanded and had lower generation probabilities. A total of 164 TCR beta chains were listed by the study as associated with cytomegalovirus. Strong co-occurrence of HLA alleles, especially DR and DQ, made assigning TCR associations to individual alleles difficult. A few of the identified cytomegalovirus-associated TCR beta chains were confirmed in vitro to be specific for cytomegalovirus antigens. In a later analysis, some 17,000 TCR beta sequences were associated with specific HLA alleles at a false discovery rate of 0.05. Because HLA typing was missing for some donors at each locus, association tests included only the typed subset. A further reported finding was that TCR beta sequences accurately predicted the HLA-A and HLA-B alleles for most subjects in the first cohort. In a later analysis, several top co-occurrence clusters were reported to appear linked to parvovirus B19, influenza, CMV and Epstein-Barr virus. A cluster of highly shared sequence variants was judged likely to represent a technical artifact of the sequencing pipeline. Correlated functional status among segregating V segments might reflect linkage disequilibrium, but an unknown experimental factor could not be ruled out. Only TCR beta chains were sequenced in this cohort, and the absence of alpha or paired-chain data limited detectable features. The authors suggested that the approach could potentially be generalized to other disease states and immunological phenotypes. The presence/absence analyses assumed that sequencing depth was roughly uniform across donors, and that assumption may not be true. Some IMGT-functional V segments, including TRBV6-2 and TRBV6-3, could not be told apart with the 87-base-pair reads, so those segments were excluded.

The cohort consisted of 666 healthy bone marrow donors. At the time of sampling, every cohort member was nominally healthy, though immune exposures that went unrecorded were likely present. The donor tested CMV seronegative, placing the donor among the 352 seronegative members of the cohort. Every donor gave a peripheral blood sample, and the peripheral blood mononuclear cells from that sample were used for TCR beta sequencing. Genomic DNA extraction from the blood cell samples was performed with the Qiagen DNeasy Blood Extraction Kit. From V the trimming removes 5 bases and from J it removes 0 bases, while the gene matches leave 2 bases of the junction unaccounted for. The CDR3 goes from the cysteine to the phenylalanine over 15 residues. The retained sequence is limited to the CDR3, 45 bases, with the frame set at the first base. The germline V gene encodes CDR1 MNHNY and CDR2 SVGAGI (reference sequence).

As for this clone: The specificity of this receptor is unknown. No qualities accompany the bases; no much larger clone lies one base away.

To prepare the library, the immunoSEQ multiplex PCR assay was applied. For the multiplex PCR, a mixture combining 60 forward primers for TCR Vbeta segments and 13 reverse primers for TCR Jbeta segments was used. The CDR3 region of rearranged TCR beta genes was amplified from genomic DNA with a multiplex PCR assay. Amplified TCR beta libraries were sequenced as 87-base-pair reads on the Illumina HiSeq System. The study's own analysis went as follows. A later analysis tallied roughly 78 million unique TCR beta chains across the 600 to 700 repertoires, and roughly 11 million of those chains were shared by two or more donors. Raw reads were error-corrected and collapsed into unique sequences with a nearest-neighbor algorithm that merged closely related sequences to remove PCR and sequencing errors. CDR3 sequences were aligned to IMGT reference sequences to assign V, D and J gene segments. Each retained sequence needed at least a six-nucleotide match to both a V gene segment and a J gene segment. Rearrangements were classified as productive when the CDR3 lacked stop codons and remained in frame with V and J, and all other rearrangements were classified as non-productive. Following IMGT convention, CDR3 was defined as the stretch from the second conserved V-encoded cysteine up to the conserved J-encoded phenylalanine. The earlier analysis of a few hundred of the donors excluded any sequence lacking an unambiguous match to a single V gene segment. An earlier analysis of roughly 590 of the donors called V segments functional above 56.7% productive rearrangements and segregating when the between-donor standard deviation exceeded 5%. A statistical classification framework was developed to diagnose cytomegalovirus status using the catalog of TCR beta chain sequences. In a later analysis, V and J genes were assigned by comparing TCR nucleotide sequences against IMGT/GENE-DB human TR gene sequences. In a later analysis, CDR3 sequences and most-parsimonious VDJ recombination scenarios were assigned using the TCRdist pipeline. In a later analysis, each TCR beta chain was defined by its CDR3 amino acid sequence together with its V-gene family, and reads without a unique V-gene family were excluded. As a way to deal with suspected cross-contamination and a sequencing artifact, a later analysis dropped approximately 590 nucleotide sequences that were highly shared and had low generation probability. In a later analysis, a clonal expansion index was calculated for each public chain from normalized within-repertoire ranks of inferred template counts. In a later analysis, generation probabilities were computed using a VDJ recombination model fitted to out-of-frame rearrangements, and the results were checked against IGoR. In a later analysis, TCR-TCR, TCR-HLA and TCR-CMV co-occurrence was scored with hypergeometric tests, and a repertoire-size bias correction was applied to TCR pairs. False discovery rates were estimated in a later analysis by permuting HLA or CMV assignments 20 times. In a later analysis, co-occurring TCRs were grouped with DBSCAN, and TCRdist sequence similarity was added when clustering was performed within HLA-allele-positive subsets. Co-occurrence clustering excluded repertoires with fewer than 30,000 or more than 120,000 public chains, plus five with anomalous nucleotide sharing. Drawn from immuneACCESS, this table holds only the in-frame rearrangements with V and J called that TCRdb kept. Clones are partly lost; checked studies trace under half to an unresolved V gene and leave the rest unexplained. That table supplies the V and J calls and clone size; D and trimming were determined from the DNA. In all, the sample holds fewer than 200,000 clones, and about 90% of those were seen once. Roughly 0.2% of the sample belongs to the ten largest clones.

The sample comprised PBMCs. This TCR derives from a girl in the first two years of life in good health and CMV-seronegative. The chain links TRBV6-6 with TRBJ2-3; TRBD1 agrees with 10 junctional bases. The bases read TGTGCCAGCAGTCCGGGACAGGGGAGCACAGATACGCAGTATTTT. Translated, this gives CASSPGQGSTDTQYF.